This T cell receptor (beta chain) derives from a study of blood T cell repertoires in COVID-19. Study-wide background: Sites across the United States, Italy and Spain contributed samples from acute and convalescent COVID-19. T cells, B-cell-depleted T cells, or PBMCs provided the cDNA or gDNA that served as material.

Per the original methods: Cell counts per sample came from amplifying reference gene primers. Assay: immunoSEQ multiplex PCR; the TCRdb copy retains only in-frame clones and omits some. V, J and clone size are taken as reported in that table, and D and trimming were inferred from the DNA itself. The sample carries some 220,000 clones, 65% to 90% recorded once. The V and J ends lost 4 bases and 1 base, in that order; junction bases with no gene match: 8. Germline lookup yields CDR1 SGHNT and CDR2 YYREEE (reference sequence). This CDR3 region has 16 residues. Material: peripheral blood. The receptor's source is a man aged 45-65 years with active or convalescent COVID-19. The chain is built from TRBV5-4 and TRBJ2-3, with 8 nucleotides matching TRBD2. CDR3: CASSRWGRGGTDTQYF. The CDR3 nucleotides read TGTGCCAGCAGCCGGTGGGGGCGGGGGGGCACAGATACGCAGTATTTT.